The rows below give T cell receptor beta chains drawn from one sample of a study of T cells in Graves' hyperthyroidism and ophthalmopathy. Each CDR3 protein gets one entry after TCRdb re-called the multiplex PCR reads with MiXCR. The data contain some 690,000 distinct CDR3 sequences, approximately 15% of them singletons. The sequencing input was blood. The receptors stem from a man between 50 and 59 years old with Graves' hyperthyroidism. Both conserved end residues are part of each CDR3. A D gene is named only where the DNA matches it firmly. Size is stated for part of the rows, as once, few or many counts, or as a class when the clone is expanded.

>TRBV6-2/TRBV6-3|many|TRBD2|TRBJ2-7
TGTGCCAGCAGTTACGCGGGAGTAGGCTACGAGCAGTACTTC
CASSYAGVGYEQYF
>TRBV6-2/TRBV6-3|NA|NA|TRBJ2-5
TGTGCCAGCTCCCCGCGCTATGGGGAGACCCAGTACTTC
CASSPRYGETQYF
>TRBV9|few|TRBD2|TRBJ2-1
TGTGCCAGCACACCCGGGACTAGCGGGAGTTGGGCGTTCTTC
CASTPGTSGSWAFF
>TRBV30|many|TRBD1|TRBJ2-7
TGTGCCCGGGGACAGGGCTACGAGCAGTACTTC
CARGQGYEQYF
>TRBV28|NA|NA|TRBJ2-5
TGTGCCAGCAGTTTCCGAGATAGGACCCAGTACTTC
CASSFRDRTQYF
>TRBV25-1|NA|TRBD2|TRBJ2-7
TGTGCCAGCAGTGCCATGGGGGAGGGAACCTACGAGCAGTACTTC
CASSAMGEGTYEQYF
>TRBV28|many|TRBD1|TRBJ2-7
TGTGCCAGCAGTTTCTCGGGACAGGGTCCTTCTCTCTACGAGCAGTACTTC
CASSFSGQGPSLYEQYF
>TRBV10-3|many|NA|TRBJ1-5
TGTGCCATCAGTGACCATCGGGCCCCCGGAGGCAATCAGCCCCAGCATTTT
CAISDHRAPGGNQPQHF
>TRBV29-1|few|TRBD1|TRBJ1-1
TGCAGCGTTGCCGGGACAGACTTGAACACTGAAGCTTTCTTT
CSVAGTDLNTEAFF
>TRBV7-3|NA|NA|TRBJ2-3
TGTGCCAGCAGCTTAACGGGGGCACGAGATACGCAGTATTTT
CASSLTGARDTQYF
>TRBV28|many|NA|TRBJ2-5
TGTGCCAGCAGTGGAGACGGGGTCGGGTACCAAGAGACCCAGTACTTC
CASSGDGVGYQETQYF
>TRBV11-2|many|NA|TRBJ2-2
TGTGCCAGCAGCTTAGGAAGTCCGAACACCGGGGAGCTGTTTTTT
CASSLGSPNTGELFF
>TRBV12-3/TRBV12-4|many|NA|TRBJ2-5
TGTGCCAGCAGTGTTACCGAGACCCAGTACTTC
CASSVTETQYF
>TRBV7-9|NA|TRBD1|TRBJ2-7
TGTGCCAGCAGCTTACAATCTGCCCGCTCGGGACAGGGGGGAAACGAGCAGTACTTC
CASSLQSARSGQGGNEQYF
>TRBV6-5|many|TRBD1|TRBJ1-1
TGTGCCAGCAGTTACTCAAGGACAGGGGTGGTCACTGAAGCTTTCTTT
CASSYSRTGVVTEAFF
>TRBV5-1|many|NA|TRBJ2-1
TGCGCCAGCAGCTTGGCCGGGGAAAGCGCCTACAATGAGCAGTTCTTC
CASSLAGESAYNEQFF
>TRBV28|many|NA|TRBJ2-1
TGTGCCAGCAGTTTAGGGAGATACAATGAGCAGTTCTTC
CASSLGRYNEQFF
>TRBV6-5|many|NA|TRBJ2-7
TGTGCCAGCAGTTACTCGTGGGATGGAGGGTACGAGCAGTACTTC
CASSYSWDGGYEQYF
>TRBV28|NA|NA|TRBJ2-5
TGTGCCAGCAGTCGACAGAATGTAAAGACCCAGTACTTC
CASSRQNVKTQYF
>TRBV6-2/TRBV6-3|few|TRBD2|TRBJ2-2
TGTGCCAGTTCCAAGCGGGACGGCGGGGAGCTGTTTTTT
CASSKRDGGELFF
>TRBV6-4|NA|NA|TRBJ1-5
TGTGCCAGCAGTGAAGAGGGAGGGCGAAATCAGCCCCAGCATTTT
CASSEEGGRNQPQHF
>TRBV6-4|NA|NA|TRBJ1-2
TGTGCCAGCAGTCCCCGGGACCTTAACTATGGCTACACCTTC
CASSPRDLNYGYTF
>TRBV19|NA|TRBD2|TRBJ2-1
TGTGCCAGTAGGCGACTAGCGGCTGGGAATGAGCAGTTCTTC
CASRRLAAGNEQFF
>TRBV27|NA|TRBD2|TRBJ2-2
TGTGCCAGCAGTCCAAGCGGGAGAGCCGCCGGGGAGCTGTTTTTT
CASSPSGRAAGELFF
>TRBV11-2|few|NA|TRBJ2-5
TGTGCCAGCAGCCAACGGGCCTTTAAAGAGACCCAGTACTTC
CASSQRAFKETQYF
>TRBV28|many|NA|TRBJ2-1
TGTGCCAGCAGTAACAGCGGTGTTTGGTTCTTC
CASSNSGVWFF
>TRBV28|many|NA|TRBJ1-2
TGTGCCAGTTCCTCTGCAACAGGGCACTATGGCTACACCTTC
CASSSATGHYGYTF
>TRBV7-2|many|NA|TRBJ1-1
TGTGCCAGCAGCATCACGTACAGGAGGAACACTGAAGCTTTCTTT
CASSITYRRNTEAFF
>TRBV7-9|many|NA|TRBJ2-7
TGTGCCAGCAGCTCGGAACTCTACGAGCAGTACTTC
CASSSELYEQYF
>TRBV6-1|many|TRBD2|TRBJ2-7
TGTGCCAGCAGATTGACTAGCGGAGCCTCCTACGAGCAGTACTTC
CASRLTSGASYEQYF
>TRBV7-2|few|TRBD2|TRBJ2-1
TGTGCCAGCAGCTTACGGGGGACTATTGTAAATGAGCAGTTCTTC
CASSLRGTIVNEQFF
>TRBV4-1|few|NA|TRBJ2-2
TGCGCCAGCAGCCAAAGTCCAGGCCTGGCCGGGGAGCTGTTTTTT
CASSQSPGLAGELFF
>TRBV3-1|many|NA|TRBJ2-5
TGTGCCAGCAGCCAGGAGACAGGCGCGCAAGAGACCCAGTACTTC
CASSQETGAQETQYF
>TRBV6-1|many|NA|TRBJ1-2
TGTGCCAGCAGTGCCAAAGATACTAACTATGGCTACACCTTC
CASSAKDTNYGYTF
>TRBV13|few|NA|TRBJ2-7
TGTGCCAGCAGCTTATTTTCTTCCTACGAGCAGTACTTC
CASSLFSSYEQYF
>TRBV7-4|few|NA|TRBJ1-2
TGTGCCAGCAGCTTAGAATTGGCCAGGGAAGACTATGGCTACACCTTC
CASSLELAREDYGYTF
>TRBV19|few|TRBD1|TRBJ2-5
TGTGCCAGTAGTACAGGGACAGACCAACAAGAGACCCAGTACTTC
CASSTGTDQQETQYF
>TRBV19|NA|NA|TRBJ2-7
TGTGCCAGTAGCACTTCCTTCAGGGAGGCCGAGCAGTACTTC
CASSTSFREAEQYF
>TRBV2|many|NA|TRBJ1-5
TGTGCCAGCAGTTCCTCAGGGATCGATAGCAATCAGCCCCAGCATTTT
CASSSSGIDSNQPQHF
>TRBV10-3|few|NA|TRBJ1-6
TGTGCCATCAGTGAGCCTTATAATTCACCCCTCCACTTT
CAISEPYNSPLHF
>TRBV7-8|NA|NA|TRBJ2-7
TGTGCCAGCAGCCCACCCGGGGACTTTCTCCTCGAGCAGTACTTC
CASSPPGDFLLEQYF
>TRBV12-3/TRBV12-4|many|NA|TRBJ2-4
TGTGCCAGCAGTTTATCGATCAGGGGGGGAGCCAAAAACATTCAGTACTTC
CASSLSIRGGAKNIQYF
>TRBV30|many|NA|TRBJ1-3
TGTGCCTGGAGCGCGGGCTATGGAAACACCATATATTTT
CAWSAGYGNTIYF
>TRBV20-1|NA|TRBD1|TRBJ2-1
TGCAGTGCTAGAGGTCCGGGACAGGGGGCCTACAATGAGCAGTTCTTC
CSARGPGQGAYNEQFF
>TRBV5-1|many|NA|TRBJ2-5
TGCGCCAGCAGCGCCGAACCAGCGGGCAGGGGACGAGAGACCCAGTACTTC
CASSAEPAGRGRETQYF
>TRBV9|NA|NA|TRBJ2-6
TGTGCCAGCAGCAGGGGGTTTACTGGGGCCAACGTCCTGACTTTC
CASSRGFTGANVLTF
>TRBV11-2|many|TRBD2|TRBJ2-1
TGTGCCAGCAGCGCACAGGGACTAGCGGCTAGTAATGAGCAGTTCTTC
CASSAQGLAASNEQFF
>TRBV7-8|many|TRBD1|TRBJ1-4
TGTGCCAGCAGCTTAGGAAGGACAGGGTTTTTCACAGCTAATGAAAAACTGTTTTTT
CASSLGRTGFFTANEKLFF
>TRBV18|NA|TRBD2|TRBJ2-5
TGTGCCAGCTCACCACTAGCGGGAGTAAAGGAAGAGACCCAGTACTTC
CASSPLAGVKEETQYF
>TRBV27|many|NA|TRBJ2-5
TGTGCCAGCAGCTACCTACCGTACCAAGAGACCCAGTACTTC
CASSYLPYQETQYF
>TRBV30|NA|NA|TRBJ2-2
TGTGCCTGGAGGGAGGGGGGGAAATTCAACACCGGGGAGCTGTTTTTT
CAWREGGKFNTGELFF
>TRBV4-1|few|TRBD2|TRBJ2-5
TGCGCCAGCAGCCAGACTAGCGGGAGGCTTGGGAGGGAGACCCAGTACTTC
CASSQTSGRLGRETQYF
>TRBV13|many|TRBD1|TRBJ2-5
TGTGCCAGCAGCGCGGCACAGGGGGTGGAAGAGACCCAGTACTTC
CASSAAQGVEETQYF
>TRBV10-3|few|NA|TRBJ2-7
TGTGCCATCAGTGGGACAGACCAAACCTACGAGCAGTACTTC
CAISGTDQTYEQYF
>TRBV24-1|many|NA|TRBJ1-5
TGTGCCACCAGTGATCCCTTAGTGGGGGATAGCAATCAGCCCCAGCATTTT
CATSDPLVGDSNQPQHF
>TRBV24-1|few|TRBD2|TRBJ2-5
TGTGCCACCGGTGCCGGACTAGCCAGTGGAGAGACCCAGTACTTC
CATGAGLASGETQYF
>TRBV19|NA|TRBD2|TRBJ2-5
TGTGCCAATAGTCCCCGAGGTAGCGGGGAAGAGACCCAGTACTTC
CANSPRGSGEETQYF